This T cell receptor (beta chain) stems from a study of regulatory T cells in long-lasting Graves disease. After removal of 4 bases from V and 1 base from J, the junction contained 6 bases not matched to a gene. Germline V gene data show CDR1 as MGHRA and CDR2 as YSYEKL. The CDR3 has 17 amino acids. This clonotype was counted between two and nine times. In building TCR beta libraries, iRepertoire HTBI primers were used together with Arm-PCR of CDR3 regions. Via MiXCR, TCRdb re-called the multiplex PCR reads, giving one row per CDR3 protein. The profile shows a few hundred thousand distinct CDR3 sequences, 10% to 15% of them singletons. Time point specified: newly diagnosed GD, antithyroid drugs for less than 3 months. The TCR library used RNA extracted from PBMCs. The same sample was also studied in work on T cells in Graves' hyperthyroidism and ophthalmopathy.

The sample consisted of peripheral blood mononuclear cells (PBMCs), taken at new diagnosis, from a patient treated with antithyroid drugs. The chain combines TRBV4-1 with TRBJ2-1; 11 bases line up with TRBD2. This sequence originates from a woman between 18 and 30 years old with Graves disease. DNA for the CDR3: TGCGCCAGCAGCCGATCGATAGCGGGAGGGTCCTACAATGAGCAGTTCTTC. Its translation: CASSRSIAGGSYNEQFF.